This T cell receptor (beta chain) stems from a study of breast tumors, draining lymph nodes, adjacent tissues. TCRdb reprocessed the multiplex PCR reads via MiXCR and lists one record per CDR3 protein. Here the sample spans tens of thousands of distinct CDR3 sequences, 63% being singletons. This clonotype was detected ten times or more. Its specificity is unknown. Study conclusions and caveats: Tumors had less TCR diversity than lymph nodes, more than nontumor tissue.

Sequenced material: breast tumor tissue. The sequence was obtained from a female donor with breast cancer. Some clones in this sample may be carry-over from other donors' samples.

The CDR3 nucleotides are TGTGCCAGCAGTCACCAGAGCGGGAGGGCCGCTACGCAGTATTTT. Amino acids: CASSHQSGRAATQYF. The chain employs TRBV6-5 and TRBJ2-3; TRBD2 matches 10 bases. Germline lookup yields CDR1 MNHEY and CDR2 SVGAGI. V shed 5 bases, J shed 8 bases, and the junction held 10 bases outside the gene matches. The CDR3 extends over 15 amino acids.